This TCR beta chain was captured in a study of cytomegalovirus exposure and HLA in healthy donors. Study-wide context: HLA-typed donors were the source of about 85 million unique TCRs held in an early data release. Regarding the study as a whole: Most TCR sequences were seen very rarely across donors, but some public TCRs occurred in many. When analyzed later, a missense DCLRE1C variant was found to be linked to TCR beta V- and J-gene trimming. TRBV6-2, TRBV6-3 and some other V segments were excluded as indistinguishable.

A word on this clone: Its antigen is still unknown.

V was pared by 4 bases and J by 5 bases, with 7 bases of the junction left unmatched. CDR1 is SGHRS, CDR2 YFSETQ, per germline. This CDR3 spans 16 amino acids. PCR amplification relied on 60 Vbeta primers (plus 13 Jbeta primers). Sequenced by immunoSEQ multiplex PCR; TCRdb stores in-frame clones only, minus some. The sample holds about 250,000 clones, around 66% seen once. The material sequenced was PBMCs. The clonotype comes from a female donor in good health and CMV-seronegative. The J gene is TRBJ2-2, the V gene TRBV5-1; 11 bases line up with TRBD2. CDR3: CASSVLAGVGTGELFF. For the CDR3, the DNA is TGCGCCAGCAGCGTACTAGCGGGAGTTGGGACCGGGGAGCTGTTTTTT.